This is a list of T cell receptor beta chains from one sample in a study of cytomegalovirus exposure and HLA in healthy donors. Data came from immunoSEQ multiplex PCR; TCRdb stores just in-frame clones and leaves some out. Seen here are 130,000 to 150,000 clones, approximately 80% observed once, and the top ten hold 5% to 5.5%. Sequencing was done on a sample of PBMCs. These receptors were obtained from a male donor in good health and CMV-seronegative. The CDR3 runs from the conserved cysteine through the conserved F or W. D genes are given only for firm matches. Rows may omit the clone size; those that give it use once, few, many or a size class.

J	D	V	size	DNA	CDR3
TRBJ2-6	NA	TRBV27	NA	TGTGCCAGCAGTACTTCACCAGGGTCTCCCTCTGGGGCCAACGTCCTGACTTTC	CASSTSPGSPSGANVLTF
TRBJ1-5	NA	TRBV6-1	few	TGTGCCAGCAGTGCCCGGAGGGGAAATCAGCCCCAGCATTTT	CASSARRGNQPQHF
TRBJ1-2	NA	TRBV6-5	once	TGTGCCAGCACCCCGGGGTCTGGACGGATATATGGCTACACCTTC	CASTPGSGRIYGYTF
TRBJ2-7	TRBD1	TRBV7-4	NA	TGTGCCAGCAGCTTACCCCAGACAGGGACCTACGAGCAGTACTTC	CASSLPQTGTYEQYF
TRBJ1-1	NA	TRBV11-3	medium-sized	TGTGCCAGCAGCGTCAGGGTGAACACTGAAGCTTTCTTT	CASSVRVNTEAFF
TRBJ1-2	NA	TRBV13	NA	TGTGCCAGCAGCTTAGGGACCAGGGACTTCTCTAACTATGGCTACACCTTC	CASSLGTRDFSNYGYTF
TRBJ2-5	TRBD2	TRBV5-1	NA	TGCGCCAGCAGCTTAGGGACTAGCGGGGCCGCCATGGGAGAGACCCAGTACTTC	CASSLGTSGAAMGETQYF
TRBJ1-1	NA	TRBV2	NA	TGTGCCAGCAGAGAACAGGGGAACACTGAAGCTTTCTTT	CASREQGNTEAFF
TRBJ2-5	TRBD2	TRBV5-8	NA	TGTGCCAGCAGCTTGGCCACAACGTCGGGGGGTGAGACCCAGTACTTC	CASSLATTSGGETQYF
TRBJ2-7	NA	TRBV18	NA	TGTGCCAGCTCAGATTCAGAGGGATCCCTACGCGAGCAGTACTTC	CASSDSEGSLREQYF
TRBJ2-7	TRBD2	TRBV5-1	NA	TGCGCCAGCAGCTCATTCGGACTAGCGGGGGGAGAGCAGTACTTC	CASSSFGLAGGEQYF
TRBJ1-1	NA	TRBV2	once	TGTGCCAGCAGTGCGTGGAGGAACACTGAAGCTTTCTTT	CASSAWRNTEAFF
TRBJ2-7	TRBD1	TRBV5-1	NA	TGCGCCAGCAGCTTCTTGACAGGGCTTGACTACGAGCAGTACTTC	CASSFLTGLDYEQYF
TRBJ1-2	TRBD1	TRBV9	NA	TGTGCCAGCAGCGGATGGACAGGAGGTAACTATGGCTACACCTTC	CASSGWTGGNYGYTF
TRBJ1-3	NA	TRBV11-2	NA	TGTGCCAGCAGTCCGGACAGAAACTCTGGAAACACCATATATTTT	CASSPDRNSGNTIYF
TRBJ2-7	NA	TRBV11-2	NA	TGTGCCAGCAGCTTACAGGGGTCCTACGAGCAGTACTTC	CASSLQGSYEQYF
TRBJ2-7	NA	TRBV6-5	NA	TGTGCCAGCAGATACCGACAGGCGAGCTCCTACGAGCAGTACTTC	CASRYRQASSYEQYF
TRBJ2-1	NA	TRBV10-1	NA	TGCGCCAGCAGTACAGGGAGTAACAATGAGCAGTTCTTC	CASSTGSNNEQFF
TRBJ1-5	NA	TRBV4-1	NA	TGCGCCAGCAGCCAAGTACCATTTGCCCAGGGAAATCAGCCCCAGCATTTT	CASSQVPFAQGNQPQHF
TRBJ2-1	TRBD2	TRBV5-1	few	TGCGCCAGCAGAACTAGCGGGGGGGCGGGGTACAATGAGCAGTTCTTC	CASRTSGGAGYNEQFF
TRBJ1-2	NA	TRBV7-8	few	TGTGCCAGCAGCTCCGCACAGGGATCTGGCTATGGCTACACCTTC	CASSSAQGSGYGYTF
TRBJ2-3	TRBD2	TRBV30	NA	TGTGCCTGGAGTGTACGTCGGGCAAGCGGGGTGTTAGATACGCAGTATTTT	CAWSVRRASGVLDTQYF
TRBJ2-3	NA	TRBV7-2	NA	TGTGCCAGCAGCCCTTACACGGGTACGCAGTATTTT	CASSPYTGTQYF
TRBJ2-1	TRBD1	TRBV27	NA	TGTGCCAGCCGAGGGGGACAGTCCTACAATGAGCAGTTCTTC	CASRGGQSYNEQFF
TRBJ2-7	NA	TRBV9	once	TGTGCCAGCAGCGCAGACGACGGAGGCTACGAGCAGTACTTC	CASSADDGGYEQYF
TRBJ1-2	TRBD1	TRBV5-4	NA	TGTGCCAGCAGCTTGTGGGGGACAGGGCCCGGCTACACCTTC	CASSLWGTGPGYTF
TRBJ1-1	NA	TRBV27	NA	TGTGCCAGCAGTTCAGGGTCGGTGAACACTGAAGCTTTCTTT	CASSSGSVNTEAFF
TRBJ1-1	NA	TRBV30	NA	TGTGCCTGGAATCTTTTGACAGGAGCCACTGAAGCTTTCTTT	CAWNLLTGATEAFF
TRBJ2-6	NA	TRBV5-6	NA	TGTGCCAGCAGTAGAAGGAGCTCTGGGGCCAACGTCCTGACTTTC	CASSRRSSGANVLTF
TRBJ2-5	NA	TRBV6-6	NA	TGTGCCAGCAGTCCGATTGACAGCAGAAAAGAGACCCAGTACTTC	CASSPIDSRKETQYF
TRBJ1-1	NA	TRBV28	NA	TGTGCCAGCAGTTTTACAGGGTACACTGAAGCTTTCTTT	CASSFTGYTEAFF
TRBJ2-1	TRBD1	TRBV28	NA	TGTGCCAGCAGTCGCCCGGGACAGGGGATCGATGAGCAGTTCTTC	CASSRPGQGIDEQFF
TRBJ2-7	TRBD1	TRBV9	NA	TGTGCCAGCAGCCGACAGGGCCTTACCTACGAGCAGTACTTC	CASSRQGLTYEQYF
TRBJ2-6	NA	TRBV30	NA	TGTGCCTGGAGGGACTTCCTGCTCTCTGGGGCCAACGTCCTGACTTTC	CAWRDFLLSGANVLTF
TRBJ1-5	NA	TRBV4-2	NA	TGTGCCAGCAGCGAGCGGAATAATCAGCCCCAGCATTTT	CASSERNNQPQHF
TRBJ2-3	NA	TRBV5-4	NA	TGTGCCAGCAGCTCGTCCCCGGCGGGCCATACGCAGTATTTT	CASSSSPAGHTQYF
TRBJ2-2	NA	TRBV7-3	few	TGTGCCAGCAGACGATCCGGGGAAGGGGGGGAGCTGTTTTTT	CASRRSGEGGELFF
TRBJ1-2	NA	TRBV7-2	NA	TGTGCCAGCAGCTTATTAGGGGCGGTTGACTATGGCTACACCTTC	CASSLLGAVDYGYTF
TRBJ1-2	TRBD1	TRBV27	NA	TGTGCCAGCAGTTCCCGAAGGGGACAGTCATATGGCTACACCTTC	CASSSRRGQSYGYTF
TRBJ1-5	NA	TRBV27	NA	TGTGCCAGCAGCACCAGAGAGGGCCTCAATCAGCCCCAGCATTTT	CASSTREGLNQPQHF
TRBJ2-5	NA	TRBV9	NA	TGTGCCAGCAGCGTGACACCCCAAGAGACCCAGTACTTC	CASSVTPQETQYF
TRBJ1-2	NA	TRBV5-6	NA	TGTGCCAGCAGCTTGGCCTCGGCTAACTATGGCTACACCTTC	CASSLASANYGYTF
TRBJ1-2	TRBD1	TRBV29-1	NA	TGCAGCGTTGTACTCCAGACAGGGCGTGGCTACACCTTC	CSVVLQTGRGYTF
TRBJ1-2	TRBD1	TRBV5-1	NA	TGCGCCAGCACTGAGGGGTCTCAGGGGGCCTATGGCTACACCTTC	CASTEGSQGAYGYTF
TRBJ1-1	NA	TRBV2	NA	TGTGCCAGCACCGAGACAGTATCGAACACTGAAGCTTTCTTT	CASTETVSNTEAFF
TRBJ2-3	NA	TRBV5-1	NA	TGCGCCAGCAGCTCCTACTTTACGGGTCACTATTTT	CASSSYFTGHYF
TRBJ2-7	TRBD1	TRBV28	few	TGTGCCAGCAGTATTCCCGGGACAGGATACGCTTTCTTC	CASSIPGTGYAFF
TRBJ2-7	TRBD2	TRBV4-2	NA	TGTGCCAGCAGCCAAGAGGGAACTAGCGGGTTGGACGAGCAGTACTTC	CASSQEGTSGLDEQYF
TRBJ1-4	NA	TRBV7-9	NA	TGTGCCAGCGGCAGAGGGTGGAATGAAAAACTGTTTTTT	CASGRGWNEKLFF
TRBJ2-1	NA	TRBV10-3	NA	TGTGCCACAACCCGAACCAGCACTAACAATGAGCAGTTCTTC	CATTRTSTNNEQFF
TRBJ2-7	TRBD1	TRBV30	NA	TGTGCCTGGGCCGGGACAGGGAGTACCGAGCAGTACTTC	CAWAGTGSTEQYF
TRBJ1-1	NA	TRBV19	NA	TGTGCCAGTAGTAAGTGGCAGGGGCACACTGAAGCTTTCTTT	CASSKWQGHTEAFF
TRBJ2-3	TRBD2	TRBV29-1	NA	TGCAGCGTTGCCGGGACTAGCGACACAGATACGCAGTATTTT	CSVAGTSDTDTQYF
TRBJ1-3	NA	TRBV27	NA	TGTGCCAGCAGTTTACAGGGATCTGGAAACACCATATATTTT	CASSLQGSGNTIYF
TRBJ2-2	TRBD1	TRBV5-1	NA	TGCGCCAGCAGCTCGGACAGGGCGGCCGGGGAGCTGTTTTTT	CASSSDRAAGELFF
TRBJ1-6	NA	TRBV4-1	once	TGCGCCAGCAGCCAAGAGTTCCCCCCACTTAATTCACCCCTCCACTTT	CASSQEFPPLNSPLHF
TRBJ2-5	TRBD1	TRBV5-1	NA	TGCGCCAGCAGCTTGGTAGGGACAGGAGAAGAGACCCAGTACTTC	CASSLVGTGEETQYF